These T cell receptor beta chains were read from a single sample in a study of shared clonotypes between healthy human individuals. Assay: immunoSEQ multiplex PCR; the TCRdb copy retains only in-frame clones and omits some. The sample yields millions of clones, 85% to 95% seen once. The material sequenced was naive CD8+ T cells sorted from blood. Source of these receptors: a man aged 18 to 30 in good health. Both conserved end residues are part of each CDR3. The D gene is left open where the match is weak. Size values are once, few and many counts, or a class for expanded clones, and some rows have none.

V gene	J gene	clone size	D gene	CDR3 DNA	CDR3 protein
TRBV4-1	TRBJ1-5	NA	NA	TGCGCCAGCAGCCAAGATGGCAGGAGCAATCAGCCCCAGCATTTT	CASSQDGRSNQPQHF
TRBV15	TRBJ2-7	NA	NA	TGTGCCACCAGCAGGGAACCACCGGACAGTCCCGAAGTGTACGAGCAGTACTTC	CATSREPPDSPEVYEQYF
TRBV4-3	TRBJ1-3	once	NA	TGCGCCAGCAGCCAAGGACGTTCGACTGGAAACACCATATATTTT	CASSQGRSTGNTIYF
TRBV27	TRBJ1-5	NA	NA	TGTGCCAGCAGTTTTGGGAGGGATCAGCCCCAGCATTTT	CASSFGRDQPQHF
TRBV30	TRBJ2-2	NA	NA	TGTGCCTGGAGCCTCCCCGGGGAGCTGTTTTTT	CAWSLPGELFF
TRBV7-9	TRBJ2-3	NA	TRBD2	TGTGCCAGCAGCTCTCACCTAGCGGGGGGGCCTGATACGCAGTATTTT	CASSSHLAGGPDTQYF
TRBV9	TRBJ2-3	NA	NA	TGTGCCAGCAGCGTAGGTGATTTGGCTAGCTTATACACAGATACGCAGTATTTT	CASSVGDLASLYTDTQYF
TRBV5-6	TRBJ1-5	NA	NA	TGTGCCAGCAGCTTGTGGGGGGGCAATCAGCCCCAGCATTTT	CASSLWGGNQPQHF
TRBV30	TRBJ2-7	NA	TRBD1	TGTGCCTGGGACGGGACAGGGAGCTACGAGCAGTACTTC	CAWDGTGSYEQYF
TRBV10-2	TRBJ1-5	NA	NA	TGCGCCACTTCCCCCGGATATAATCAGCCCCAGCATTTT	CATSPGYNQPQHF
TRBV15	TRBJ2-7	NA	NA	TGTGCCACCAGAGCTAGCGACCTCTACGAGCAGTACTTC	CATRASDLYEQYF
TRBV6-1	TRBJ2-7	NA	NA	TGTGCCAGCAGTGAAGACGACAGTCTGGGATTCTTC	CASSEDDSLGFF
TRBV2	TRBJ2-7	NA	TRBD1	TGTGCCAGCAGTGGAGACAGGGGAATCTACGAGCAGTACTTC	CASSGDRGIYEQYF
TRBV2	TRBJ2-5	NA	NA	TGTGCCAAATACTGTCCGGGCCATAATCAGGAGCAGGAGACCCAGTACTTC	CAKYCPGHNQEQETQYF
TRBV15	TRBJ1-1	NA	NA	TGTGCCACCAGCAGAGAGACTATTCTAGGGGTGAACACTGAAGCTTTCTTT	CATSRETILGVNTEAFF
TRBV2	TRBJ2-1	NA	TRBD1	TGTGCCAGGGGGACAGGGAACCCTTTGAATGAGCAGTTCTTC	CARGTGNPLNEQFF
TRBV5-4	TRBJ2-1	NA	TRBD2	TGTGCCGTAAACCGGGAGGCGGTCAATGAGCAGTTCTTC	CAVNREAVNEQFF
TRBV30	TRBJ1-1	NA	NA	TGTGCCTGGAGTATTGGTTCCCTACGAAACACTGAAGCTTTCTTT	CAWSIGSLRNTEAFF
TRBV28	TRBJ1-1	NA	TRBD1	TGTGCCACTGAGGGTATACCGGGACAGGGGAACACTGAAGCTTTCTTT	CATEGIPGQGNTEAFF
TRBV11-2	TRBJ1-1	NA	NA	TGTGCCAGCAGCTTTGGATCGAACACTGAAGCTTTCTTT	CASSFGSNTEAFF
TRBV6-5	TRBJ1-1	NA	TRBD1	TGTGCCAGCAGTTACTCTTGGACAGGTCAAATGGAGGCTTTCTTT	CASSYSWTGQMEAFF
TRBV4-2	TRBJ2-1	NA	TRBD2	TGTGCCAGCAGCCAAGAACTAGCGGGGGGCCTCTACAATGAGCAGTTCTTC	CASSQELAGGLYNEQFF
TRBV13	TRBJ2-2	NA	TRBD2	TGTGCCAGCAGCCATGGACTAGCGGGAAACACCGGGGAGCTGTTTTTT	CASSHGLAGNTGELFF
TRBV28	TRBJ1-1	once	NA	TGTGCCAGCACCCTCAGCAACATGAACACTGAAGCTTTCTTT	CASTLSNMNTEAFF
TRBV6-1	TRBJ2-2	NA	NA	TGTGCCAGCAGTGAATATCCCCTAGGTAGCGCCTCCGGGGAGCTGTTTTTT	CASSEYPLGSASGELFF
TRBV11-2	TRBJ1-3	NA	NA	TGTGCCAGCAGCTTAAACCCTGACACGGTTGGAAACACCATATATTTT	CASSLNPDTVGNTIYF
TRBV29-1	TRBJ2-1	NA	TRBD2	TGCAGCGTTCAGGGGACTAGCGGGAGGAATGAGCAGTTCTTC	CSVQGTSGRNEQFF
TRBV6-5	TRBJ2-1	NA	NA	TGTGCCAGCAGTCCGGACAGCCATGAGCAGTTCTTC	CASSPDSHEQFF
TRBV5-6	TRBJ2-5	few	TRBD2	TGTGCCAGCAGCTTCTTTGCGGGAGAAGAGACCCAGTACTTC	CASSFFAGEETQYF
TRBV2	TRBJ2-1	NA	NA	TGTGCCAGCACACTCGAAATAAACTACAATGAGCAGTTCTTC	CASTLEINYNEQFF
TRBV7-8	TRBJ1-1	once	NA	TGTGCCAGCAGCTTCGGGTCGGGATTGAACACTGAAGCTTTCTTT	CASSFGSGLNTEAFF
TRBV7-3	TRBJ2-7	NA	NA	TGTGCCAGCAGCTTAACTGACAGCTACGAGCAGTACTTC	CASSLTDSYEQYF
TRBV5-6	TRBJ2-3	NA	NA	TGTGCCAGCAGCTTGGAAGGTGGAGGATCGGGCACAGATACGCAGTATTTT	CASSLEGGGSGTDTQYF
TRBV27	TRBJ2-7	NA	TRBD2	TGTGCCAGCAGTTCACCAGCGGGAGGTACCTACGAGCAGTACTTC	CASSSPAGGTYEQYF
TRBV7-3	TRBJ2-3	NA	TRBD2	TGTGCCAGCAGCTCTACTAGCGGGGGGTTAACAGATACGCAGTATTTT	CASSSTSGGLTDTQYF
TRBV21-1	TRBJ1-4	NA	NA	NA	CVTRDFGQGNEKLFF
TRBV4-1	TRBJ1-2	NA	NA	TGCGCCAGCAGCCAAGAAAGGGGAGACAGGATGTATGGCTACACCTTC	CASSQERGDRMYGYTF
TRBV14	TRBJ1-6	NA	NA	TGTGCCAGCAGCTCCGGGCCGCCAGGGCCCTATTCACCCCTCCACTTT	CASSSGPPGPYSPLHF
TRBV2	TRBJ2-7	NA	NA	TGTGCCAGCAGTGAAGGAGGGTGGACAGCTTCCTACGAGCAGTACTTC	CASSEGGWTASYEQYF
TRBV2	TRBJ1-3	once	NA	TGTGCCAGCAGCGGGGCCGGGTACGGAAACACCATATATTTT	CASSGAGYGNTIYF
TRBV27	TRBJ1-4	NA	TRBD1	TGTGCCAGCACCCTCCAGGGGGGTGAAAAACTGTTTTTT	CASTLQGGEKLFF
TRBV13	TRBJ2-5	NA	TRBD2	TGTGCCAGCAGCCCCTCGGGACTAGCGGAAGAGACCCAGTACTTC	CASSPSGLAEETQYF
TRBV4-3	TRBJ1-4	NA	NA	TGCGCCAGCAGCCAAGGGGGGGGCGAAAAACTGTTTTTT	CASSQGGGEKLFF
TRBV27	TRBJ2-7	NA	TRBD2	TGTGCCAGCAGTCCGTTAAGGGTAGCGGGAGTTTACGAGCAGTACTTC	CASSPLRVAGVYEQYF
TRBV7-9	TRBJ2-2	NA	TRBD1	TGTGCCAGCAGTTTGGACAGGCGCGTCACGAACACCGGGGAGCTGTTTTTT	CASSLDRRVTNTGELFF
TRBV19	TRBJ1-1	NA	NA	TGTGCCAGTAGTTTCGACCCCGGGGGCACTGAAGCTTTCTTT	CASSFDPGGTEAFF
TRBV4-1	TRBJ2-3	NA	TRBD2	TGCGCCAGCAGCCAAGACGGTCTAGCGGCGGGCACAGATACGCAGTATTTT	CASSQDGLAAGTDTQYF
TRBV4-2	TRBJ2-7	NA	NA	TGTGCCAGCAAACCCGACAGGGAGGGTTCCTACGAGCAGTACTTC	CASKPDREGSYEQYF
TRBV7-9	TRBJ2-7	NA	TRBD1	TGTGCCAGCAGCTTAGTGACAGGGGGATCCTACGAGCAGTACTTC	CASSLVTGGSYEQYF
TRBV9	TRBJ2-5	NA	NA	TGTGCCAGCAGCGTAGAGGGCGGGGCGGGGGAGACCCAGTACTTC	CASSVEGGAGETQYF
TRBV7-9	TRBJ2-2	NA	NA	TGTGCCAGCAGCCCCCCGGACAGCCCGAACACCGGGGAGCTGTTTTTT	CASSPPDSPNTGELFF
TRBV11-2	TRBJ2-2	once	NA	TGTGCCAGCAGCTTAGTTCACAGATCAACCGGGGAGCTGTTTTTT	CASSLVHRSTGELFF
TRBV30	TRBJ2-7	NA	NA	TGTGCCGCAGGTCCCCGGACGGGGAAGCAGTACTTC	CAAGPRTGKQYF
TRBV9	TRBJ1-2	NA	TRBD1	TGTGCCAGCAGCGGGGGACAGGGAATCTATGGCTACACCTTC	CASSGGQGIYGYTF
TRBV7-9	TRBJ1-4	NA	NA	TGTGCCAGCAGCCTTACGACAGGATCTAATGAAAAACTGTTTTTT	CASSLTTGSNEKLFF
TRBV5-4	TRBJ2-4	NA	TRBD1	TGTGCCAGCAGCTTAAGACAGGGGATAGCCAAAAACATTCAGTACTTC	CASSLRQGIAKNIQYF
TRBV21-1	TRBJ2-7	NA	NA	TGTGCCAGCAGCTTCCGACTAGCGGGCTCCTACGAGCAGTACTTC	CASSFRLAGSYEQYF
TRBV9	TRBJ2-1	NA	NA	TGTGCCAGCAGCGTCCAGGGAACGGAGCAGTTCTTC	CASSVQGTEQFF
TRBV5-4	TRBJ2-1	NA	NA	TGTGCCAGCAGCTTGAGCGGGCGCGATGAGCAGTTCTTC	CASSLSGRDEQFF